The sample holds a few counts of the clone carrying this T cell receptor beta chain. The data derive from a study of blood T cell repertoires in COVID-19. Repertoires were generated with immunoSEQ multiplex PCR, while TCRdb's copy carries only in-frame clones and drops some. The sample consists of some 190,000 clones, 84% of them appearing once. Per germline, CDR1 SGHAT and CDR2 FQNNGV. V was cut by 2 bases and J by 5 bases, with 10 bases left in between. The CDR3 totals 14 residues. The chain recombines TRBV11-2 with TRBJ1-5; D unresolved. Sequenced: PBMCs or T cells enriched from blood (not recorded which). The clonotype comes from a woman in her twenties or thirties who had been exposed to COVID-19. The CDR3 loop is CASSLQNSYQPQHF. As DNA, the CDR3 is TGTGCCAGCAGCTTACAAAACAGCTATCAGCCCCAGCATTTT.